These 4 T cell receptor beta chains were sequenced from one sample in a study of cytomegalovirus exposure and HLA in healthy donors. Use of 60 Vbeta and 13 Jbeta primers characterized the PCR. Libraries were prepared by immunoSEQ multiplex PCR; TCRdb keeps only in-frame clonotypes and omits some of them. The sample consists of 210,000 or so clones, roughly 79% of them appearing once. The sample taken for sequencing was PBMCs. Receptors were obtained from a woman aged 35 to 49 in good health and CMV-seronegative.

The chain has TRBV7-2 and TRBJ2-5, with no clear D. With 8 bases removed from V and 2 bases from J, the gap between germline ends came to 12 bases. CDR1 and CDR2 (germline): SGHTA, FQGNSA. The CDR3 has 13 residues. The CDR3: CASCRSTQETQYF. CDR3 sequence (DNA): TGTGCCAGCTGCCGGAGCACACAAGAGACCCAGTACTTC. The whole variable domain, remainder taken from reference TRBV7-2 and TRBJ2-5, is GAGVSQSPSNKVTEKGKDVELRCDPISGHTALYWYRQSLGQGLEFLIYFQGNSAPDKSGLPSDRFSAERTGGSVSTLTIQRTQQEDSAVYLCASCRSTQETQYFGPGTRLLVL.

The CDR3 region has the DNA TGTGCCAGCAGCTTTTTATTAACAGACCAATATCGTGGCTACACCTTC. This encodes CASSFLLTDQYRGYTF. The V gene is TRBV7-9, the J gene TRBJ1-2; D remains unclear. V lost 3 bases and J lost 7, with 21 bases in between. CDR1 and CDR2 from the germline V gene are SEHNR and FQNEAQ (reference sequence). The length of the CDR3 is 16 residues.

The CDR3 DNA is TGCGCCAGCAGCCAAGTCGGACCGCCAGGGCTATCCTACGAGCAGTACTTC. Its protein is CASSQVGPPGLSYEQYF. V and J are TRBV4-1 and TRBJ2-7; a weak D match, TRBD1 (5 bases). Germline CDR1 and CDR2: MGHRA and YSYEKL. CDR3 length: 17 amino acids. Between the trimmed V and J ends, which lost 1 base and 1 base, there was a span of 17 bases.

The CDR3 protein is CATTTRGFGYTF. CDR3 bases: TGTGCCACCACAACTAGGGGGTTCGGCTACACCTTC. The genes are TRBV28 and TRBJ1-2, with D perhaps TRBD1 (6 bases). CDR3 length: 12 residues. V lost 10 bases, J lost 8 bases, and 17 bases lay in between. Germline CDR1 and CDR2: MDHEN and SYDVKM.